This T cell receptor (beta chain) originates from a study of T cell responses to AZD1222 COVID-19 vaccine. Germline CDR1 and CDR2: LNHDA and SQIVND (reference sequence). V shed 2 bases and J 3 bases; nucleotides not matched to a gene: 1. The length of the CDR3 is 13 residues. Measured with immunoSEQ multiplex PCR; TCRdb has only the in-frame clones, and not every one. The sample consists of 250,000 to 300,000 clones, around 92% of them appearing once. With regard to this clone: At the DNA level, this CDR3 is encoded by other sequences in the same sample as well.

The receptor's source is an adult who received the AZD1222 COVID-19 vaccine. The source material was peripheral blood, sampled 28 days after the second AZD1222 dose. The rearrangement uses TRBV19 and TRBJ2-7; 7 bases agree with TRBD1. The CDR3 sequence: CASSIRQGYEQYF. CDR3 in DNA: TGTGCCAGTAGTATACGACAGGGCTACGAGCAGTACTTC.